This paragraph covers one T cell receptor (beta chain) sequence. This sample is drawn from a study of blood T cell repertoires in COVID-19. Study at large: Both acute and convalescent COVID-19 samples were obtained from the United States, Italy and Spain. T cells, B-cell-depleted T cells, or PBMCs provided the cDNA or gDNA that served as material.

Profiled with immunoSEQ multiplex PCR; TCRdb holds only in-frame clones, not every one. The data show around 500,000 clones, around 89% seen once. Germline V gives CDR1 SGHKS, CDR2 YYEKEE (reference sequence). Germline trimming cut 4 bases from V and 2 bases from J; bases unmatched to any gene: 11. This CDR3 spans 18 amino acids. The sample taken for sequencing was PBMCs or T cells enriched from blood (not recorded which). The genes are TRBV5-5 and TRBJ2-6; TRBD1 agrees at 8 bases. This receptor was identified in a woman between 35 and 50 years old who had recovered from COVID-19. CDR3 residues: CASSPGQGGFTGANVLTF. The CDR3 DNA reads TGTGCCAGCAGCCCAGGACAGGGAGGCTTTACTGGGGCCAACGTCCTGACTTTC.